The 12 T cell receptor beta chains below were found in one sample sequenced in a study of blood T cell repertoires in COVID-19. Here immunoSEQ multiplex PCR was the method, and the copy in TCRdb shows in-frame clones only, minus some. This sample has a few hundred thousand clones, with around 87% found just once. The specimen was peripheral blood. The receptors were gathered from a young woman with COVID-19, enrolled during active disease.

This chain joins TRBV28 and TRBJ2-7, with D tentatively TRBD1 (6 bases). Germline loops: CDR1 MDHEN, CDR2 SYDVKM. The CDR3 is 14 residues long. Trimming stripped 6 bases from V and 4 bases from J, with 16 bases between. CDR3 in DNA: TGTGCCAGCAGCCTGGGACATACCCTGTACGAGCAGTACTTC. Residues: CASSLGHTLYEQYF.

J is TRBJ2-2 and V is TRBV29-1; D unresolved. The CDR3 length is 10 residues. The germline V gene has CDR1 SQVTM and CDR2 ANQGSEA. Trimming cost V 7 bases and J 8 bases, with 8 bases left between them. CDR3 nucleotides: TGCAGCGCCCTATGGGGGGAGCTGTTTTTT. Translation: CSALWGELFF.

V is TRBV29-1 and J is TRBJ2-7; 7 nucleotides match TRBD1. Trimming cost V 3 bases and J 2 bases; bases outside gene matches: 10. The germline CDR1 and CDR2 sequences are SQVTM and ANQGSEA. This CDR3 contains 15 residues. The CDR3 sequence is CSVEGVRDRTYEQYF. The CDR3 DNA is TGCAGCGTTGAGGGTGTCAGGGACAGAACCTACGAGCAGTACTTC.

In DNA form, the CDR3 reads TGTGCCAGCAGTAGACCGGGACAGGGGGCGAGTGGGGTCGAGCAGTACTTC. Translating it yields CASSRPGQGASGVEQYF. The genes are TRBV28 and TRBJ2-7; TRBD1 aligns across 12 bases. The ends lost 5 bases at V and 6 bases at J; junction bases unmatched: 14. In germline, CDR1 is MDHEN, CDR2 SYDVKM. The CDR3 is 17 residues long.

This chain uses TRBV19 with TRBJ2-7; 14 nucleotides line up with TRBD2. Germline loops: CDR1 LNHDA, CDR2 SQIVND (reference sequence). The J segment lost 1 base and the V segment lost 6 bases, leaving 2 bases of the junction unmatched. The CDR3 contains 15 residues. The CDR3 sequence: CASRRTSGGSYEQYF. The CDR3 region has the DNA TGTGCCAGTAGGAGGACTAGCGGGGGGTCCTACGAGCAGTACTTC.

V is TRBV27 and J is TRBJ2-7, with 12 nucleotides matching TRBD1. Germline V lookup: CDR1 MNHEY, CDR2 SMNVEV (reference sequence). The CDR3 runs to 15 residues. Losses at the gene ends were 8 bases for V and 7 bases for J; bases not matched to a gene: 12. CDR3 residues: CASGIAGQGAWEQYF. The CDR3 region has the DNA TGTGCCAGCGGAATTGCGGGACAGGGGGCCTGGGAGCAGTACTTC.

The V call is TRBV28, the J call TRBJ1-2, with D perhaps matching TRBD1 (5 bases). The V and J ends lost 5 bases and 5 bases respectively, with 15 bases between them. This CDR3 contains 14 residues. Germline V CDR1 and CDR2: MDHEN, SYDVKM. CDR3 bases: TGTGCCAGCAGTACCCGGGGGGGTCCATATGGCTACACCTTC. This translates into CASSTRGGPYGYTF.

This clone was recorded a few times. The V gene is TRBV5-1, the J gene TRBJ2-7, with 10 positions matching TRBD1. J lost 3 bases, V lost 4 bases, and 4 bases had no gene match. The V gene's germline CDR1 is SGHRS and CDR2 YFSETQ. CDR3 size: 14 residues. The CDR3 region has the DNA TGCGCCAGCAGCGCGGGACAGGGGTACTACGAGCAGTACTTC. It yields the protein CASSAGQGYYEQYF. Variable domain in full (rest from reference TRBV5-1 and TRBJ2-7): KAGVTQTPRYLIKTRGQQVTLSCSPISGHRSVSWYQQTPGQGLQFLFEYFSETQRNKGNFPGRFSGRQFSNSRSEMNVSTLELGDSALYLCASSAGQGYYEQYFGPGTRLTVT.

J is TRBJ2-1 and V is TRBV30; no clear D. CDR1 GTSNPN and CDR2 SVGIG come from the germline V gene (reference sequence). V was cut by 4 bases and J by 4 bases, with 14 bases left in between. The CDR3 contains 14 residues. The CDR3 spells CAWKEQAGYNEQFF. The DNA for the CDR3 is TGTGCCTGGAAGGAGCAAGCCGGGTACAATGAGCAGTTCTTC.

DNA for the CDR3: TGTGCCAGCAGCCAAGACCCTACAGGGGATCCTCCCACCGGGGAGCTGTTTTTT. Amino acids: CASSQDPTGDPPTGELFF. This chain connects TRBV4-2 to TRBJ2-2, with 7 bases matching TRBD1. CDR1 is LGHNA and CDR2 is YNFKEQ in the germline V gene. Trimming at V came to 0 bases and at J to 4 bases, leaving 11 bases not matched to a gene. This CDR3 comprises 18 residues.

The chain couples TRBV5-4 to TRBJ2-3; TRBD2 matches 14 bases. Germline CDR1 reads SGHNT; CDR2 reads YYREEE (reference sequence). V shed 4 bases and J 2 bases; nucleotides not matched to a gene: 9. The CDR3 has 18 residues. The DNA for the CDR3 is TGTGCCAGCAGCCCTGGACTAGCGGGAGGCCGAAACACAGATACGCAGTATTTT. Amino acid sequence: CASSPGLAGGRNTDTQYF.

This clone appeared a few times. The J gene is TRBJ2-7, the V gene TRBV28; D possibly corresponds to TRBD1 (8 bases). Trimming shortened V by 4 bases and J by 3 bases, and 25 bases separated the two germline ends. CDR1 and CDR2 (germline): MDHEN, SYDVKM. The CDR3 runs 18 residues. CDR3 region: CASSSLTGGEAGIYEQYF. The CDR3 DNA follows: TGTGCCAGCAGTTCACTTACAGGGGGGGAGGCTGGAATCTACGAGCAGTACTTC.